These 24 T cell receptor beta chains share one sample of origin, sequenced in a study of human T cells and chemical hapten exposure. Time point: patch test 1, 2 weeks after DPC sensitization. Treatment specified: therapeutic diphenylcyclopropenone sensitization with weekly scalp DPC. TCRdb re-called the RACE reads through MiXCR, storing one row per CDR3 protein. The table includes fewer than 500,000 distinct CDR3 sequences, nearly 5% detected once. Sequencing used whole blood, obtained in connection with sensitization to the hapten diphenylcyclopropenone (DPC). Receptors originate from a woman between 45 and 65 years old with alopecia areata. Some clones in this sample may be carry-over from other donors' samples.

Regarding this clonotype: A much larger clone sits a single nucleotide away, making a read error possible. The rearrangement joins TRBV5-1 to TRBJ2-7; D unresolved. The CDR3 is made up of 12 amino acids. Germline loops: CDR1 SGHRS, CDR2 YFSETQ. Trimming stripped 2 bases from V and 6 bases from J, with 9 bases between. CDR3 bases: TGCGCCAGCAGCTTACCCCTGGGCGAGCAGTACTTC. It specifies CASSLPLGEQYF. The full variable domain, its missing parts supplied by reference TRBV5-1 and TRBJ2-7, is KAGVTQTPRYLIKTRGQQVTLSCSPISGHRSVSWYQQTPGQGLQFLFEYFSETQRNKGNFPGRFSGRQFSNSRSEMNVSTLELGDSALYLCASSLPLGEQYFGPGTRLTVT.

The chain combines TRBV5-6 with TRBJ2-7, with D perhaps matching TRBD1 (5 bases). V was pared by 2 bases and J by 6 bases, with 15 bases between. The CDR3 totals 14 residues. Per the germline V gene, CDR1 is SGHDT and CDR2 is YYEEEE. Here the CDR3 DNA reads TGTGCCAGCAGCTTTGGCCAGGGTGGGCCCGAGCAGTACTTC. The encoded protein is CASSFGQGGPEQYF. Together with reference TRBV5-6 and TRBJ2-7, the CDR3 gives the full variable domain: DAGVTQSPTHLIKTRGQQVTLRCSPKSGHDTVSWYQQALGQGPQFIFQYYEEEERQRGNFPDRFSGHQFPNYSSELNVNALLLGDSALYLCASSFGQGGPEQYFGPGTRLTVT.

This clonotype was found many times. The V gene is TRBV6-1, the J gene TRBJ2-3; D remains ambiguous. CDR3 length: 16 residues. Germline values: CDR1 MNHNS, CDR2 SASEGT. V lost 4 bases, J lost 0 bases, and 14 bases lay in between. As DNA, the CDR3 is TGTGCCAGCAGTGTTCTAAGTGCTAGTAGCACAGATACGCAGTATTTT. Residues: CASSVLSASSTDTQYF.

This clonotype was seen at least ten times. J is TRBJ2-7 and V is TRBV6-1; D call uncertain. The length of the CDR3 is 13 residues. The germline gives CDR1 MNHNS, CDR2 SASEGT. The ends were cut back, 4 bases at V and 4 bases at J, with 11 bases in the middle. CDR3 sequence reads: CASSASTRYEQYF. For the CDR3, the DNA is TGTGCCAGCAGTGCCTCGACCAGGTACGAGCAGTACTTC.

The chain is built from TRBV2 and TRBJ1-2; 12 positions agree with TRBD1. The CDR3 loop spans 14 amino acids. V lost 6 bases and J lost 5; bases outside the gene matches: 4. Germline CDR1 reads SNHLY; CDR2 reads FYNNEI. The CDR3 nucleotides are TGTGCCAGCAGGGGGACAGGGGGCTATTATGGCTACACCTTC. Translation gives CASRGTGGYYGYTF.

This clonotype appeared many times. The V and J genes are TRBV6-1 and TRBJ2-1, with 9 nucleotides matching TRBD2. V dropped 2 bases and J dropped 1; count of bases not matched to a gene: 9. There are 18 residues in the CDR3. Germline V lookup: CDR1 MNHNS, CDR2 SASEGT. The CDR3 sequence is CASSENLAGWGSYNEQFF. CDR3 DNA: TGTGCCAGCAGTGAAAACCTAGCGGGGTGGGGGTCCTACAATGAGCAGTTCTTC.

In the case of this clonotype: This may arise from a read error, as a much more abundant clone is one base away. This chain uses TRBV7-2 with TRBJ2-2; D is uncertain. Per germline, CDR1 SGHTA and CDR2 FQGNSA. Trimming stripped 5 bases from V and 8 bases from J, with 15 bases between. The CDR3 spans 14 residues. This chain's CDR3 is CASSPMTCSGELFF. The CDR3 region has the DNA TGTGCCAGCAGCCCTATGACTTGTTCTGGGGAGCTGTTTTTT. The full variable domain, completed using reference TRBV7-2 and TRBJ2-2, is GAGVSQSPSNKVTEKGKDVELRCDPISGHTALYWYRQSLGQGLEFLIYFQGNSAPDKSGLPSDRFSAERTGGSVSTLTIQRTQQEDSAVYLCASSPMTCSGELFFGEGSRLTVL.

This sequence joins TRBV28 and TRBJ2-4; 9 bases align to TRBD2. The CDR3 consists of 15 residues. V dropped 3 bases and J dropped 5; count of bases not matched to a gene: 5. Germline V gene sequence: CDR1 MDHEN, CDR2 SYDVKM. The CDR3 spells CASSLSSGAQNIQYF. The DNA for the CDR3 is TGTGCCAGCAGTTTGTCTAGCGGGGCCCAAAACATTCAGTACTTC. Supplemented by reference TRBV28 and TRBJ2-4, the full variable domain reads DVKVTQSSRYLVKRTGEKVFLECVQDMDHENMFWYRQDPGLGLRLIYFSYDVKMKEKGDIPEGYSVSREKKERFSLILESASTNQTSMYLCASSLSSGAQNIQYFGAGTRLSVL.

This clonotype came up many times. The rearrangement links TRBV6-5 to TRBJ2-5; D gene uncertain. V lost 6 bases and J 0 bases, leaving 11 bases between the germline ends. CDR3 length: 14 amino acids. From germline, CDR1 is MNHEY and CDR2 SVGAGI. CDR3 DNA: TGTGCCAGCAGCCGTCTGGGCCACCAAGAGACCCAGTACTTC. Translating it yields CASSRLGHQETQYF.

This clonotype was seen repeatedly, ten times or more. The chain has TRBV6-5 and TRBJ1-5, with 7 bases aligning to TRBD1. CDR1 is MNHEY, CDR2 SVGAGI, per germline. Germline trimming cut 2 bases from V and 15 bases from J; bases unmatched to any gene: 4. The CDR3 is made up of 11 amino acids. The CDR3, as DNA: TGTGCCAGCAGTTACATGGGACAGTGGCATTTT. Translating gives CASSYMGQWHF.

Ten or more counts support this clonotype. The V gene is TRBV6-5, the J gene TRBJ1-4; 8 nucleotides line up with TRBD1. J was trimmed by 7 bases and V by 4 bases; bases with no gene match: 11. Germline assignment: CDR1 MNHEY and CDR2 SVGAGI. CDR3 length equals 16 residues. The CDR3 reads CASSFRSGQGGEKLFF. CDR3 nucleotide sequence: TGTGCCAGCAGTTTTCGATCCGGACAGGGTGGTGAAAAACTGTTTTTT.

This clonotype was observed at least ten times. The CDR3 loop is CASSQDIDNEQFF. For the CDR3, the DNA is TGTGCCAGCAGCCAAGATATCGACAATGAGCAGTTCTTC. The chain combines TRBV3-1 with TRBJ2-1; D ambiguous. Germline lookup yields CDR1 LGHDT and CDR2 YNNKEL (reference sequence). V gave up 0 bases and J gave up 5 bases, with 5 bases separating them. The CDR3 has 13 residues.

This clonotype was seen ten or more times. The V call is TRBV27, the J call TRBJ1-5; no definite D call. The V gene lost 1 base and the J gene lost 2 bases, with 9 bases spanning the gap. The CDR3 totals 15 residues. CDR1 and CDR2 (germline): MNHEY, SMNVEV (reference sequence). As DNA, the CDR3 is TGTGCCAGCAGTTTATGGGGTTTGGGCAATCAGCCCCAGCATTTT. Translation gives CASSLWGLGNQPQHF.

Many counts were recorded for this clonotype. The rearrangement uses TRBV5-6 and TRBJ1-4; 8 positions agree with TRBD1. The CDR3 is 13 amino acids. The germline CDR1 and CDR2 sequences are SGHDT and YYEEEE. J lost 7 bases, V lost 7 bases, and 6 bases had no gene match. The CDR3 loop reads CASSGTGLEKLFF. As DNA, the CDR3 is TGTGCCAGCTCCGGGACAGGCCTTGAAAAACTGTTTTTT.

This clonotype was recorded at least ten times. The genes are TRBV6-2 or TRBV6-3 and TRBJ1-2; D is perhaps TRBD1 (5 bases). V lost 5 bases and J lost 4, with 20 bases in between. From germline, CDR1 is MNHEY and CDR2 SVGEGT. The CDR3 length is 16 residues. The CDR3 bases are TGTGCCAGCAGTCAGTGGGGCTCGACAGAACTCTATGGCTACACCTTC. It yields the protein CASSQWGSTELYGYTF.

This clonotype was counted many times. The chain has TRBV27 and TRBJ1-1, with D possibly TRBD1 on 5 matching bases. V was shortened by 3 bases and J by 3 bases, with 11 bases between the two germline ends. Germline CDR1 and CDR2: MNHEY and SMNVEV (reference sequence). CDR3 length: 14 amino acids. The CDR3 region has the DNA TGTGCCAGCAGTTTGGTCAGGGAGTACACTGAAGCTTTCTTT. Translated: CASSLVREYTEAFF.

This clonotype was counted many times. The chain is built from TRBV28 and TRBJ1-2; D may be TRBD1 (5 bases). Germline lookup yields CDR1 MDHEN and CDR2 SYDVKM. The V gene lost 7 bases and the J gene lost 10 bases, with 19 bases spanning the gap. This CDR3 comprises 13 residues. CDR3 DNA: TGTGCCAGCACCCCAGGGCACGTCAACGACTACACCTTC. Protein: CASTPGHVNDYTF.

This clonotype showed up just a few times. The chain combines TRBV29-1 with TRBJ2-5; D remains ambiguous. Looked up from germline, CDR1 is SQVTM and CDR2 is ANQGSEA. Trimming pared 4 bases from V and 5 bases from J, leaving 11 bases between. The CDR3 is made up of 12 amino acids. CDR3 nucleotides: TGCAGCGTTGGACGGTCCGGGGAGACCCAGTACTTC. It is translated as CSVGRSGETQYF.

The CDR3 sequence is CASSLSPRRETQYF. The CDR3 DNA follows: TGTGCCAGCAGCTTATCCCCCAGGAGAGAGACCCAGTACTTC. The rearrangement links TRBV7-8 to TRBJ2-5, with no clear D. Deletions cut 2 bases from V and 4 bases from J, with 11 bases between. CDR1 and CDR2 (germline): SGHVS, FQNEAQ. This CDR3 comprises 14 residues.

The table lists this clonotype with many counts. The rearrangement uses TRBV7-9 and TRBJ2-1; unclear D gene. CDR3 length: 16 amino acids. Between the trimmed V and J ends, which lost 1 base and 7 bases, there was a span of 17 bases. The germline V gene has CDR1 SEHNR and CDR2 FQNEAQ (reference sequence). The CDR3 protein is CASSLVGPSVRNEQFF. The CDR3 DNA is TGTGCCAGCAGCTTAGTAGGCCCCAGCGTGAGGAATGAGCAGTTCTTC.

The J gene is TRBJ2-7, the V gene TRBV6-1; 11 bases are shared with TRBD2. After removal of 4 bases from V and 3 bases from J, the junction contained 2 bases not matched to a gene. Germline V gene lookup returns CDR1 MNHNS and CDR2 SASEGT. The CDR3 covers 14 residues. CDR3 nucleotides: TGTGCCAGCAGTGCGGGACTAGCGGTCTACGAGCAGTACTTC. Translating it yields CASSAGLAVYEQYF.

This clonotype occurred many times. The J gene is TRBJ1-1, the V gene TRBV30; the match to TRBD1 covers 7 bases. CDR1 is GTSNPN and CDR2 is SVGIG in the germline V gene (reference sequence). Losses at the gene ends were 4 bases for V and 0 bases for J; bases not matched to a gene: 2. There are 13 residues in the CDR3. CDR3 DNA sequence: TGTGCCTGGACAGGGGGAATGAACACTGAAGCTTTCTTT. Translated: CAWTGGMNTEAFF. Together with reference TRBV30 and TRBJ1-1, the CDR3 gives the full variable domain: SQTIHQWPATLVQPVGSPLSLECTVEGTSNPNLYWYRQAAGRGLQLLFYSVGIGQISSEVPQNLSASRPQDRQFILSSKKLLLSDSGFYLCAWTGGMNTEAFFGQGTRLTVV.

Only a few counts were recorded for this clonotype. This chain connects TRBV30 to TRBJ2-5, with 8 bases identical to TRBD1. Germline V gene data show CDR1 as GTSNPN and CDR2 as SVGIG (reference sequence). This CDR3 has 15 amino acids. V trimming: 3 bases; J trimming: 5 bases; junction bases outside the gene matches: 11. The CDR3 protein is CAWSHRGRGHETQYF. The DNA of the CDR3 is TGTGCCTGGAGCCACAGGGGCAGGGGGCATGAGACCCAGTACTTC.

This clonotype was seen a handful of times. The rearrangement joins TRBV4-2 to TRBJ2-7; no firm D call. The CDR3 contains 15 residues. Trimming stripped 1 base from V and 1 base from J, with 11 bases between. Germline V CDR1 and CDR2: LGHNA, YNFKEQ. This chain's CDR3 is CASSQGSHGSYEQYF. The CDR3 coding sequence is TGTGCCAGCAGCCAAGGGAGCCACGGGTCCTACGAGCAGTACTTC.